The subject of this entry is one T cell receptor beta chain. CDR1 is SGHDN and CDR2 is FVKESK in the germline V gene. This CDR3 has 16 amino acids. With V trimmed by 4 bases and J by 2 bases, 7 bases remained unmatched. This entry is derived from a study of blood T cell repertoires in COVID-19. Study background: Samples representing acute and convalescent COVID-19 were sourced from the United States, Italy and Spain. Sources were T cells, B-cell-depleted T cells, or PBMCs; the material itself was cDNA or gDNA.

How the authors handled the data: How many nucleated cells were present was estimated from reference gene primer amplification. The method was immunoSEQ multiplex PCR; TCRdb's version includes in-frame clones alone and lacks a portion of them. V, J and clone size are those of that table, while D and trimming were read from the DNA. The sample consists of approximately 130,000 clones, around 80% of them appearing once. Sequencing was performed on peripheral blood. The TCR sequence derives from a man older than 75 with active or convalescent COVID-19. The rearrangement links TRBV14 to TRBJ2-2, with 7 bases aligning to TRBD1. The CDR3 region has the DNA TGTGCCAGCAGCCCAGTAAGGGGGCGAAACACCGGGGAGCTGTTTTTT. This encodes CASSPVRGRNTGELFF.